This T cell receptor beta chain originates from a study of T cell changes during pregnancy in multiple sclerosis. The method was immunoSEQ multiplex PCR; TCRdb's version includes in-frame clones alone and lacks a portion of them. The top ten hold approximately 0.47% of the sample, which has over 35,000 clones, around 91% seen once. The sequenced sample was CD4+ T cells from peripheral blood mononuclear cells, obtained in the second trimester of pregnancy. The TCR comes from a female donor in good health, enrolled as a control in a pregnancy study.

This CDR3 is CASSLAGITDTQYF. The DNA of the CDR3 is TGCGCCAGCAGCTTGGCGGGTATCACAGATACGCAGTATTTT. V usage is TRBV5-1 and J usage is TRBJ2-3; no reliable D call. Germline CDR1 is SGHRS and CDR2 is YFSETQ. V lost 0 bases to trimming and J lost 2 bases, with 7 bases between them. CDR3 length: 14 residues.